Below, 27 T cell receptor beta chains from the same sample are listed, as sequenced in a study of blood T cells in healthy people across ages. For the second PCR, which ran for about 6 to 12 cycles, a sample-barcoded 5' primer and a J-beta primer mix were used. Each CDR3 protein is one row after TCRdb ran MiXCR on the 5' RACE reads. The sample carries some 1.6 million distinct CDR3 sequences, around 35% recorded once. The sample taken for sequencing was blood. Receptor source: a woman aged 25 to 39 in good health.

As DNA, the CDR3 is TGTGCCAGCAGTGGAAGACAGGGGAATTACGGTGAGCAGTTCTTC. This codes for CASSGRQGNYGEQFF. The chain uses TRBV2 and TRBJ2-1, with TRBD1 matching 8 bases. The V segment lost 4 bases and the J segment 9 bases; nucleotides outside the gene matches: 11. CDR1 and CDR2 from the germline V gene are SNHLY and FYNNEI. The CDR3 runs to 15 residues.

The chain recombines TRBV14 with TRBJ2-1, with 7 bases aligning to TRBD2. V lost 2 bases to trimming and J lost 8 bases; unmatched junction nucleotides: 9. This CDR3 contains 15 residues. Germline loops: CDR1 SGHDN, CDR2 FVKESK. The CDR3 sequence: CASSQLAGASYEQFF. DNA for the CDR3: TGTGCCAGCAGCCAATTGGCGGGAGCCTCTTATGAGCAGTTCTTC. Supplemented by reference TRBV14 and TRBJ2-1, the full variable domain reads EAGVTQFPSHSVIEKGQTVTLRCDPISGHDNLYWYRRVMGKEIKFLLHFVKESKQDESGMPNNRFLAERTGGTYSTLKVQPAELEDSGVYFCASSQLAGASYEQFFGPGTRLTVL.

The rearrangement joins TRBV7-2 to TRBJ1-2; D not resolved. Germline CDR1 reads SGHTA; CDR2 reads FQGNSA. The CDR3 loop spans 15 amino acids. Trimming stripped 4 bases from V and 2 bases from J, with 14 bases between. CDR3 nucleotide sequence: TGTGCCAGCAGCTCAACACCGCCCGACAACTATGGCTACACCTTC. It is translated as CASSSTPPDNYGYTF.

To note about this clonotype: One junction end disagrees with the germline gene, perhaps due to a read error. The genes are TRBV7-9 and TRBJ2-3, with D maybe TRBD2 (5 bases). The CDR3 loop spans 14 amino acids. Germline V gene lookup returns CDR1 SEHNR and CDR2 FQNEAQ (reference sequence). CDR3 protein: CAGSAQLEADTQYF. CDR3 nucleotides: TGTGCCGGCAGCGCCCAACTAGAGGCAGATACGCAGTATTTT.

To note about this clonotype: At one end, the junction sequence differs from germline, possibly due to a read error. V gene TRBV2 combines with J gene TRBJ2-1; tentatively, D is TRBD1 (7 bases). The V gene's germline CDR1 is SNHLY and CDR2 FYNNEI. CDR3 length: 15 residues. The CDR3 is CASQEGASSHNEQFF. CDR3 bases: TGTGCCAGCCAGGAGGGGGCGAGCTCCCACAATGAGCAGTTCTTC.

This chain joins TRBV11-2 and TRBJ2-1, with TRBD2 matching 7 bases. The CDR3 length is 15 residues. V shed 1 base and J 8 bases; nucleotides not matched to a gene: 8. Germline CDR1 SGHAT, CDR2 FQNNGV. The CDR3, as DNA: TGTGCCAGCAGCTTAGTAAGGACTAGATTCGATGAGCAGTTCTTC. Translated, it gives CASSLVRTRFDEQFF.

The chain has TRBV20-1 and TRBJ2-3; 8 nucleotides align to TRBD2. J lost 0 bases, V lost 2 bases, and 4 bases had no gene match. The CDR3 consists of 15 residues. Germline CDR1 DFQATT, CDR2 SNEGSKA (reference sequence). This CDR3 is CSARRGGGSTDTQYF. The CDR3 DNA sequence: TGCAGTGCTAGACGAGGCGGGGGGAGCACAGATACGCAGTATTTT.

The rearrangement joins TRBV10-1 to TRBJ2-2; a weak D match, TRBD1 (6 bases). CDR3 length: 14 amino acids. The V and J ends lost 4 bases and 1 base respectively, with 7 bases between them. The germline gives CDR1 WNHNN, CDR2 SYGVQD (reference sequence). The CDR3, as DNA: TGCGCCAGCAGTGGACAGGAGAACACCGGGGAGCTGTTTTTT. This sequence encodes CASSGQENTGELFF.

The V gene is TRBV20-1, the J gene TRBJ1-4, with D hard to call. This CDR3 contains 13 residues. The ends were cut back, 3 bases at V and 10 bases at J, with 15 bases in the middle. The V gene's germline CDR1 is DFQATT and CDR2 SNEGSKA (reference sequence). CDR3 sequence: CSASFRVGGKLFF. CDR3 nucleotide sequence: TGCAGTGCTAGTTTTAGGGTCGGCGGAAAACTGTTTTTT.

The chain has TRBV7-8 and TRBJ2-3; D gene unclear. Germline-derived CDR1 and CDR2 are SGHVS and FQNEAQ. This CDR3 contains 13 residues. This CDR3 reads CAGARTSTDTQYF. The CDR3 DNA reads TGTGCAGGCGCGAGGACGAGCACAGATACGCAGTATTTT.

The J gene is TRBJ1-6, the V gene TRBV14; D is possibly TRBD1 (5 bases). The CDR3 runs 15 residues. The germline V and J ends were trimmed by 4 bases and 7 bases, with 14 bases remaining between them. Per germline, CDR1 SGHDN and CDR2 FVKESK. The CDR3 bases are TGTGCCAGCAGCCTTTACGGGACGGGGAATTCACCCCTCCACTTT. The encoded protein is CASSLYGTGNSPLHF. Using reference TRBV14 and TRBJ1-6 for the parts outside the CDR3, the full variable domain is EAGVTQFPSHSVIEKGQTVTLRCDPISGHDNLYWYRRVMGKEIKFLLHFVKESKQDESGMPNNRFLAERTGGTYSTLKVQPAELEDSGVYFCASSLYGTGNSPLHFGNGTRLTVT.

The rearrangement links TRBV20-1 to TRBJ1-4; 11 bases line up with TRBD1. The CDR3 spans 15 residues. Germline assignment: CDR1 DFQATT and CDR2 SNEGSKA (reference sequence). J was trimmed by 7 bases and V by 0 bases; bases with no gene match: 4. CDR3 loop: CSARDPGTGGEKLFF. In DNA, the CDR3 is TGCAGTGCTAGAGATCCGGGGACAGGGGGTGAAAAACTGTTTTTT.

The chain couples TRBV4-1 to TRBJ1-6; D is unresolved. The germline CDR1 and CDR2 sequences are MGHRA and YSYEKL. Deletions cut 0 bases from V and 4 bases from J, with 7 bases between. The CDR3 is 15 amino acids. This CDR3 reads CASSQEQAYNSPLHF. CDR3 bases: TGCGCCAGCAGCCAAGAGCAGGCTTATAATTCACCCCTCCACTTT.

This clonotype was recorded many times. Here the CDR3 DNA reads TGTGCCAGCAGTGGCCTAGCGGGGGGGCTTCCTCACTCTGGGGCCAACGTCCTGACTTTC. This sequence encodes CASSGLAGGLPHSGANVLTF. The rearrangement links TRBV12-3 or TRBV12-4 to TRBJ2-6; 12 bases match TRBD2. V was clipped by 5 bases and J by 0 bases; unmatched bases: 11. CDR3 length: 20 amino acids.

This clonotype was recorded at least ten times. CDR3 bases: TGCAGCGTTGAAGGTTTACCGGGTGACTGGAGCTACGAGCAGTACTTC. Encoded protein: CSVEGLPGDWSYEQYF. The V and J genes are TRBV29-1 and TRBJ2-7; no firm D call. Trimming left V 1 base short and J 3 bases short, with 19 bases between. The CDR3 is made up of 16 amino acids. Germline lookup yields CDR1 SQVTM and CDR2 ANQGSEA.

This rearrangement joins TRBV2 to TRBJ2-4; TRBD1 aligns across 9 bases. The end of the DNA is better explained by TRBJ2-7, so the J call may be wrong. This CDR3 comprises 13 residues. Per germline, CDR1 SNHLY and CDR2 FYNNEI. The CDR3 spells CASWPGQGYEQYF. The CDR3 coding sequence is TGTGCCAGCTGGCCGGGACAGGGATACGAGCAGTACTTC.

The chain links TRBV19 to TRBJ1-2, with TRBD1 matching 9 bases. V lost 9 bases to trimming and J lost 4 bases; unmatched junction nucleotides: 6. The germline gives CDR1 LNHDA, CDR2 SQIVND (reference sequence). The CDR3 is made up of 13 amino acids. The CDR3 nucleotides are TGTGCCAGCTCACAGGGGGCGACCTATGGCTACACCTTC. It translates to CASSQGATYGYTF.

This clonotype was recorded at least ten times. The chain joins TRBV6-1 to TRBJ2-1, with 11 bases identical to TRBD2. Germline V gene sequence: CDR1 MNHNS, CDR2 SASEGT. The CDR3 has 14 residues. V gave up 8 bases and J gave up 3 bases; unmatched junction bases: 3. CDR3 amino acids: CASELAGDYNEQFF. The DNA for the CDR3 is TGTGCCAGCGAACTAGCGGGGGACTACAATGAGCAGTTCTTC.

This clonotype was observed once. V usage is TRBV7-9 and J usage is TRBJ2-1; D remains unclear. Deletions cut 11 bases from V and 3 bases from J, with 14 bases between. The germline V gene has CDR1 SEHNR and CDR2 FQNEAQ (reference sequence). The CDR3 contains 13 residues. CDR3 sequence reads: CAGLTPFYNEQFF. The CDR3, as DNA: TGTGCCGGTCTCACACCGTTCTACAATGAGCAGTTCTTC.

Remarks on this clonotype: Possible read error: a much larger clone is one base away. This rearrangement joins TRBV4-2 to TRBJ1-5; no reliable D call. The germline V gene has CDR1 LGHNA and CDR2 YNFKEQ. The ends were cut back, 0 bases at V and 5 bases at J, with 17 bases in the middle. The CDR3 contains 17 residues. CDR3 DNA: TGTGCCAGCAGCCAAGAAGGCCGGGAGAGTGGGTATCAGCCCCAGCATTTT. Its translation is CASSQEGRESGYQPQHF.

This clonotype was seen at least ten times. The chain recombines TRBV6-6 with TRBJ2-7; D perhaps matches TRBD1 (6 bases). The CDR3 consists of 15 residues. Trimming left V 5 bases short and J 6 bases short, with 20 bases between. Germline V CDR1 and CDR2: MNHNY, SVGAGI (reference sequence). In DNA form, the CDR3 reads TGTGCCAGCAGTAAACAGACAGGCCTCCTGGGCGAGCAGTACTTC. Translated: CASSKQTGLLGEQYF.

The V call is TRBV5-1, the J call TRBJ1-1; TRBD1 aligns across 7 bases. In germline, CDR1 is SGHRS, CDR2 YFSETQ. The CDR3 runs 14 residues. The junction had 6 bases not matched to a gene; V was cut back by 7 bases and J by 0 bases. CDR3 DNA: TGCGCCAGCGCCCGACAGGGAATGAACACTGAAGCTTTCTTT. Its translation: CASARQGMNTEAFF.

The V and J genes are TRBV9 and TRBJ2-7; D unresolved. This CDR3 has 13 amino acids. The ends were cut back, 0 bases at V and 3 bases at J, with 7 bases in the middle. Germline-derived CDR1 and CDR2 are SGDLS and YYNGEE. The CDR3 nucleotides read TGTGCCAGCAGCGTAGTAGAGAACTACGAGCAGTACTTC. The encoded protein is CASSVVENYEQYF.

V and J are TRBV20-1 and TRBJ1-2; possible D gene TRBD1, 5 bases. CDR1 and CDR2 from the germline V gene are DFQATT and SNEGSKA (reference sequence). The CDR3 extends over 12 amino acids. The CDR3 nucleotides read TGCAGCCCGGGGCAGACTAACTATGGCTACACCTTC. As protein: CSPGQTNYGYTF.

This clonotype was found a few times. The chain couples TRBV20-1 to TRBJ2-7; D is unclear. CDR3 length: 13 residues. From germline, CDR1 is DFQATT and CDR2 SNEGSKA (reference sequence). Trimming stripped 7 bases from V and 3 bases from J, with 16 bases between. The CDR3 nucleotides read TGCAGTGGCACATCCGGATCCGACTACGAGCAGTACTTC. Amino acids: CSGTSGSDYEQYF.

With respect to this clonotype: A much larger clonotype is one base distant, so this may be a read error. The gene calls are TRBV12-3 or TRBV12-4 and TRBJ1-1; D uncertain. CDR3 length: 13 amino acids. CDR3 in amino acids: CASSLSLNIEAFF. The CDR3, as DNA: TGTGCCAGCAGTTTATCCTTGAACATTGAAGCTTTCTTT.

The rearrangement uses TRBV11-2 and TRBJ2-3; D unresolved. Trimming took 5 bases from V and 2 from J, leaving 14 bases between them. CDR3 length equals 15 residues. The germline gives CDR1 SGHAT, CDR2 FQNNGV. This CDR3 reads CASSPTGQNTDTQYF. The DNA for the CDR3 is TGTGCCAGCAGCCCTACCGGGCAGAACACAGATACGCAGTATTTT.